The T cell receptor (beta chain) described here comes from a study of blood T cells in healthy people across ages. In the study overall: Through template switching, about one barcoded beta molecule was captured per two T cells, as measured in model experiments.

Primed by a sample-barcoded 5' primer and a J-beta primer mix, a second PCR proceeded for 7 to 11 cycles. The authors tagged each cDNA molecule using a template-switch adaptor with 12 random nucleotides. TCRdb independently ran MiXCR on the 5' RACE reads; one entry per CDR3 protein. Here the sample spans approximately 810,000 distinct CDR3 sequences, 29% being singletons. The study drew donors from healthy Caucasian individuals in Russia aged about 6 to 90. Material for sequencing was blood. This sequence was found in a woman of 80 years or more in good health.

CDR3 region: CSAPSFGGGLQETQYF. The CDR3 DNA reads as TGCAGTGCTCCTTCTTTCGGCGGGGGGCTGCAAGAGACCCAGTACTTC. V and J are TRBV20-1 and TRBJ2-5; 8 bases align to TRBD2. Unmatched junction bases numbered 13, after V lost 5 bases and J lost 2 bases. CDR1 and CDR2 from the germline V gene are DFQATT and SNEGSKA (reference sequence). The CDR3 has 16 amino acids.